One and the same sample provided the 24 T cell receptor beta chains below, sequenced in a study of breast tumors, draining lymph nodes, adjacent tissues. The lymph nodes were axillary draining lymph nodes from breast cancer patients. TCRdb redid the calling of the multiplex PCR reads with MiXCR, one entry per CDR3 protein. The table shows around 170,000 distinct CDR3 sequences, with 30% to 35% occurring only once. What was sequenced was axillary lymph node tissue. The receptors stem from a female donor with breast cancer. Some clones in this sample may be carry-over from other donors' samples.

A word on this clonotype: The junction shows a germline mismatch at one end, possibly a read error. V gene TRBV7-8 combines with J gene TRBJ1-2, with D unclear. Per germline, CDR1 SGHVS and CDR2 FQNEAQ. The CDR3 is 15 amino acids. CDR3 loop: CASSPGDSVAYGYPF. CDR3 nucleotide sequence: TGTGCCAGCAGCCCCGGGGATAGCGTGGCCTATGGCTACCCCTTC.

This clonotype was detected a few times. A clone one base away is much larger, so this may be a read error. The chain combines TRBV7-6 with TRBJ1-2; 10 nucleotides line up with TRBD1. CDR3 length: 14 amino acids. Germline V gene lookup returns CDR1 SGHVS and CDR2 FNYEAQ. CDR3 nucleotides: TGTGCCAGCAGCGGCCTTAGGACAGGGGGAGGCTACGCCTTC. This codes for CASSGLRTGGGYAF. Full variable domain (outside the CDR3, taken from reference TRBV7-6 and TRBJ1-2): GAGVSQSPRYKVTKRGQDVALRCDPISGHVSLYWYRQALGQGPEFLTYFNYEAQQDKSGLPNDRFSAERPEGSISTLTIQRTEQRDSAMYRCASSGLRTGGGYAFGSGTRLTVV.

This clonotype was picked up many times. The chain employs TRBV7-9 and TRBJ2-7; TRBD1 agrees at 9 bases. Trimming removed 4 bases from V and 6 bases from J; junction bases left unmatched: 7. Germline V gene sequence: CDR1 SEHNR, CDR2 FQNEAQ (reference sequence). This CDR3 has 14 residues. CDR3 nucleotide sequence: TGTGCCAGCAGCTGGGACAGGGAAGGCCCCGAGCAGTACTTC. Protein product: CASSWDREGPEQYF.

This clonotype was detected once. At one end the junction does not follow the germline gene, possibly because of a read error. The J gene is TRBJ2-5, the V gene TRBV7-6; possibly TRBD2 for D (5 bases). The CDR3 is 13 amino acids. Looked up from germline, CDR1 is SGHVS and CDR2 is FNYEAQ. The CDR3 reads CASPVLGSETRYF. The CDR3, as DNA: TGTGCAAGCCCTGTTTTAGGGAGCGAGACCCGGTACTTC.

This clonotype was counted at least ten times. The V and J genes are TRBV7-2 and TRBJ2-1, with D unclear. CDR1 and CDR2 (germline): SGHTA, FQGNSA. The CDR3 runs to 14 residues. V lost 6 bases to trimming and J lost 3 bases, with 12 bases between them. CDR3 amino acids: CASSFRRVYNEQFF. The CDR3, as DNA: TGTGCCAGCAGTTTTCGACGGGTCTACAATGAGCAGTTCTTC.

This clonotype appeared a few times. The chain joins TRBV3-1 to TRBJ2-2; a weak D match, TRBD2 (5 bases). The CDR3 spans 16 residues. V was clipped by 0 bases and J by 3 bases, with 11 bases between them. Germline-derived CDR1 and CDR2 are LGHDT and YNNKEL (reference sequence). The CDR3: CASSQEGSGYTGELFF. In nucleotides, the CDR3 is TGTGCCAGCAGCCAAGAGGGCAGCGGATACACCGGGGAGCTGTTTTTT.

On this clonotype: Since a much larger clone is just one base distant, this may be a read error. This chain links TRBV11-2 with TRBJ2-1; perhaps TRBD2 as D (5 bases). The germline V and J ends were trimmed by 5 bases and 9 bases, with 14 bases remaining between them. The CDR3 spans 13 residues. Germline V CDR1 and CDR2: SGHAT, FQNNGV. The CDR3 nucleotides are TGTGCCAGCAGCATGCAACTAGAGGCTGAGCAGTTCTTC. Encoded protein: CASSMQLEAEQFF.

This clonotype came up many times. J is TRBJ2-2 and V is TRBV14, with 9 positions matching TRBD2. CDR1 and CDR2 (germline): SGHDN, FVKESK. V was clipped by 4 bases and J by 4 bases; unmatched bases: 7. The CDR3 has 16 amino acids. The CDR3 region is CASSPDSGRPTGELFF. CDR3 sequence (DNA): TGTGCCAGCAGCCCAGATAGCGGGAGACCCACCGGGGAGCTGTTTTTT. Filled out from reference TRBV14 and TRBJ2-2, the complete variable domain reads EAGVTQFPSHSVIEKGQTVTLRCDPISGHDNLYWYRRVMGKEIKFLLHFVKESKQDESGMPNNRFLAERTGGTYSTLKVQPAELEDSGVYFCASSPDSGRPTGELFFGEGSRLTVL.

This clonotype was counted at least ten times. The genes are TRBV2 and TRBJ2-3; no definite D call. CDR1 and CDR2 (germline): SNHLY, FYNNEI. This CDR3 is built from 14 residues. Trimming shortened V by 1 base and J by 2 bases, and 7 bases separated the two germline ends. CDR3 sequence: CASSEERATDTQYF. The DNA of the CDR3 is TGTGCCAGCAGTGAAGAGCGCGCCACAGATACGCAGTATTTT.

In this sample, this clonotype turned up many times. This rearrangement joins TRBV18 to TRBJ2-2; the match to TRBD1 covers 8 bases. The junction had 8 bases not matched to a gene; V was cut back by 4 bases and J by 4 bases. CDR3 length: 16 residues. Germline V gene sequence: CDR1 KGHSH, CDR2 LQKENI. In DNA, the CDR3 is TGTGCCAGCTCACTCGGGGGACAGGTGATCACCGGGGAGCTGTTTTTT. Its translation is CASSLGGQVITGELFF.

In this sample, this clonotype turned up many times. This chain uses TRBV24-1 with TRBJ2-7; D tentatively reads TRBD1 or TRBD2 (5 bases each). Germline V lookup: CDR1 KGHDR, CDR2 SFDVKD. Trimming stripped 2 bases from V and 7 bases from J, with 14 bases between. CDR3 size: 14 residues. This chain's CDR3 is CATSDSGRAREQYF. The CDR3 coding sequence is TGTGCCACCAGTGATTCGGGACGGGCGCGGGAGCAGTACTTC.

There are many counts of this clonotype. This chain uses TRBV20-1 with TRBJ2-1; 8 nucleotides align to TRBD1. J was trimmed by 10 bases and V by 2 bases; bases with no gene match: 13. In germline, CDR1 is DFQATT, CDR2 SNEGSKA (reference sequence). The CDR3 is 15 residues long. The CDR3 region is CSARTGTGLAGEQFF. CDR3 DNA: TGCAGTGCTAGAACCGGGACAGGACTTGCAGGGGAGCAGTTCTTC.

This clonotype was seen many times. In DNA form, the CDR3 reads TGTGCCAGCAGTTACAACAGGGGAGGAAACACCATATATTTT. It yields the protein CASSYNRGGNTIYF. The chain joins TRBV6-5 to TRBJ1-3, with 7 bases that match TRBD1. Germline values: CDR1 MNHEY, CDR2 SVGAGI. This CDR3 contains 14 residues. Losses at the gene ends were 2 bases for V and 4 bases for J; bases not matched to a gene: 2.

The CDR3 bases are TGTGCCAGCAGCTTGGTTAATAGCGGGGGGACCCGGAATGAGCAGTTCTTC. It translates to CASSLVNSGGTRNEQFF. This rearrangement joins TRBV11-3 to TRBJ2-1; 10 bases map to TRBD2. J lost 7 bases, V lost 3 bases, and 12 bases had no gene match. Germline loops: CDR1 SGHNT, CDR2 YENEEA. The length of the CDR3 is 17 residues.

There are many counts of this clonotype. CDR3 sequence: CASSPASGANVLTF. In DNA, the CDR3 is TGTGCCAGCAGCCCAGCCTCTGGGGCCAACGTCCTGACTTTC. The chain has TRBV12-3 or TRBV12-4 and TRBJ2-6; D gene uncertain. The CDR3 consists of 14 residues. Trimming pared 6 bases from V and 0 bases from J, leaving 6 bases between.

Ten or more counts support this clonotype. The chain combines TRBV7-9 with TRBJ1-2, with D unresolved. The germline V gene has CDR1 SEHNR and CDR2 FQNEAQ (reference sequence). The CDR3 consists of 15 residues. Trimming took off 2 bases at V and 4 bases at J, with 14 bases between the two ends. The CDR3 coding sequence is TGTGCCAGCAGCTTAACGGCCCAAGTCTTCTATGGCTACACCTTC. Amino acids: CASSLTAQVFYGYTF. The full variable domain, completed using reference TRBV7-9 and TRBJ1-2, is DTGVSQNPRHKITKRGQNVTFRCDPISEHNRLYWYRQTLGQGPEFLTYFQNEAQLEKSRLLSDRFSAERPKGSFSTLEIQRTEQGDSAMYLCASSLTAQVFYGYTFGSGTRLTVV.

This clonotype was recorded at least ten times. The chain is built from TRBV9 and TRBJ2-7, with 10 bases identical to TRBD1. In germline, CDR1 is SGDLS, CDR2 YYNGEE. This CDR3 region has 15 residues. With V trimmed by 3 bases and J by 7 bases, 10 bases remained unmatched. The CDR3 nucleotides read TGTGCCAGCAGCGGCCGGGACAGGGGCCCCTGGGAGCAGTACTTC. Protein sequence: CASSGRDRGPWEQYF.

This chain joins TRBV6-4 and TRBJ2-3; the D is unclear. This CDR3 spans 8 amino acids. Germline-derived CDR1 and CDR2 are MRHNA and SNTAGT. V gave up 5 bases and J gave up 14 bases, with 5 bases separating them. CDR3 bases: TGTGCCAGCAGTTACGGGTATTTT. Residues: CASSYGYF.

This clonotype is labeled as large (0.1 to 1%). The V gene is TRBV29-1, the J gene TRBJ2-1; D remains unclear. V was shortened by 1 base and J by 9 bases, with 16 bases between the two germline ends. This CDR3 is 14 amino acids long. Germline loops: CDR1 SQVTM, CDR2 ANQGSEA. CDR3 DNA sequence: TGCAGCGTTGAAGGCTCCACTGTCCTTGGTGAGCAGTTCTTC. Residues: CSVEGSTVLGEQFF.

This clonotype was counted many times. CDR3 amino acids: CASSPSGLAGTDTQYF. The CDR3 DNA follows: TGTGCCAGCAGCCCCTCGGGACTAGCGGGGACAGATACGCAGTATTTT. The chain employs TRBV7-3 and TRBJ2-3; 13 nucleotides match TRBD2. J gave up 3 bases and V 5 bases, and 5 bases lay outside the gene matches. The CDR3 totals 16 residues. In germline, CDR1 is SGHTA, CDR2 FQGTGA.

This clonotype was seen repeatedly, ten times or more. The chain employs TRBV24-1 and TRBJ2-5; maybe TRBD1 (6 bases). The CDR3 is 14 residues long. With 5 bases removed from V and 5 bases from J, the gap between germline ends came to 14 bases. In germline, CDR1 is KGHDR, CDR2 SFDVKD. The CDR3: CATSGTDGLETQYF. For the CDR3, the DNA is TGTGCCACCAGTGGGACAGATGGTTTGGAGACCCAGTACTTC.

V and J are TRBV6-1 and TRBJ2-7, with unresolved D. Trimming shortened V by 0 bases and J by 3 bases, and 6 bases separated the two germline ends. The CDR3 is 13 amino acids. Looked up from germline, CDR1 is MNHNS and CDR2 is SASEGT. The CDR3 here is CASSEAVVYEQYF. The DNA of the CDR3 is TGTGCCAGCAGTGAAGCTGTTGTCTACGAGCAGTACTTC.

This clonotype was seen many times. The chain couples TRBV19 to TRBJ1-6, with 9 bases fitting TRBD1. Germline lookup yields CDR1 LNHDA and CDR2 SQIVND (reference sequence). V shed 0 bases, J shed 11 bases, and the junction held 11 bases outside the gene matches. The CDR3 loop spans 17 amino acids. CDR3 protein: CASSIEPGQGVLTPLHF. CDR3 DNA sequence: TGTGCCAGTAGTATAGAACCGGGACAGGGTGTCCTAACACCCCTCCACTTT.

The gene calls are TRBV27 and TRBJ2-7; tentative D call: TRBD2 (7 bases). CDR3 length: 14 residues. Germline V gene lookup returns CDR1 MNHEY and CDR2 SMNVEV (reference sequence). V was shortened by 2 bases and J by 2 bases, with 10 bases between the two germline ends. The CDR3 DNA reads TGTGCCAGCAGTTTAGCGGGGGCTGCCTACGAGCAGTACTTC. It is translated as CASSLAGAAYEQYF.